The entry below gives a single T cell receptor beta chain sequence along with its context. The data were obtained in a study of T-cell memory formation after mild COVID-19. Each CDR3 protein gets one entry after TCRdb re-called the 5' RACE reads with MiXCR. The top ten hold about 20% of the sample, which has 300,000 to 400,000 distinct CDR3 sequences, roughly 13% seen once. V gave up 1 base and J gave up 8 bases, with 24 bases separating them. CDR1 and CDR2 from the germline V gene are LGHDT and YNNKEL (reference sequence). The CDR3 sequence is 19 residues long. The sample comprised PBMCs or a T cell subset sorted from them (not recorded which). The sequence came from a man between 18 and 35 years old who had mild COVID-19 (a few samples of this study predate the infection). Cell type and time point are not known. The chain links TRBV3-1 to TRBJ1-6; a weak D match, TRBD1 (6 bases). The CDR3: CASSQGTFFRGPTDSPLHF. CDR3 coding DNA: TGTGCCAGCAGCCAAGGTACGTTCTTCCGGGGGCCGACGGATTCACCCCTCCACTTT.